The 4 T cell receptor beta chains given below trace back to one sample, sequenced in a study of blood T cells in healthy people across ages. A J-beta primer mix and a sample-barcoded 5' primer were used in a second PCR of about 7 to 12 cycles. TCRdb independently ran MiXCR on the 5' RACE reads; one entry per CDR3 protein. The sample carries 600,000 to 1,000,000 distinct CDR3 sequences, roughly 60% recorded once. Material for sequencing was blood. These receptors originate from a man in his thirties or forties in good health.

J is TRBJ2-4 and V is TRBV15, with TRBD2 matching over 8 bases. The last part of the DNA fits TRBJ2-7 better; the J call may be wrong. Germline V gene sequence: CDR1 LNHNV, CDR2 YYDKDF (reference sequence). This CDR3 spans 16 amino acids. The chain's CDR3 is CATSRAPRLAGYEQYF. CDR3 coding DNA: TGTGCCACCAGCAGAGCGCCTAGGCTAGCGGGCTACGAGCAGTACTTC.

A remark on this clonotype: An end of the junction differs from the germline gene, which may be a read error. V usage is TRBV5-1 and J usage is TRBJ2-6; D may be TRBD2 (6 bases). CDR1 SGHRS and CDR2 YFSETQ come from the germline V gene. The CDR3 consists of 16 residues. The CDR3: CASSLRRDFRANVLNF. CDR3 sequence (DNA): TGCGCCAGCAGCCTCCGGCGGGACTTTAGAGCCAACGTCCTGAATTTC.

This chain connects TRBV20-1 to TRBJ1-2; D call uncertain. The germline V gene encodes CDR1 DFQATT and CDR2 SNEGSKA (reference sequence). The CDR3 has 13 amino acids. Trimming removed 6 bases from V and 5 bases from J, with 16 bases in between. CDR3 in DNA: TGCAGTGCCCCCGGAGCTCTGTCTTATGGCTACACCTTC. Translating gives CSAPGALSYGYTF.

V gene TRBV7-9 combines with J gene TRBJ2-3; D ambiguous. Trimming took off 5 bases at V and 4 bases at J, with 13 bases between the two ends. Looked up from germline, CDR1 is SEHNR and CDR2 is FQNEAQ (reference sequence). This CDR3 has 14 residues. The CDR3 bases are TGTGCCAGCAGCCCCGTAGCTTCCCCAGATACGCAGTATTTT. Its protein is CASSPVASPDTQYF.